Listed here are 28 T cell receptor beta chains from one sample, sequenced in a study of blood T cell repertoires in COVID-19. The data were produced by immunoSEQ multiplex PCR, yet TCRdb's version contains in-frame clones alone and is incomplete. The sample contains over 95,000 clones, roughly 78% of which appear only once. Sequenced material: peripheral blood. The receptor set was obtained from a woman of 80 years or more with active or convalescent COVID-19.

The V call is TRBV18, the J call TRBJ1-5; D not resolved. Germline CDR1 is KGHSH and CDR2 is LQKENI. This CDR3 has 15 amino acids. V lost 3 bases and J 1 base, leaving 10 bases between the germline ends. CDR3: CASSPESSSNQPQHF. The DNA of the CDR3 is TGTGCCAGCTCACCGGAATCTAGCAGCAATCAGCCCCAGCATTTT. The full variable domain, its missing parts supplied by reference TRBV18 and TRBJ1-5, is NAGVMQNPRHLVRRRGQEARLRCSPMKGHSHVYWYRQLPEEGLKFMVYLQKENIIDESGMPKERFSAEFPKEGPSILRIQQVVRGDSAAYFCASSPESSSNQPQHFGDGTRLSIL.

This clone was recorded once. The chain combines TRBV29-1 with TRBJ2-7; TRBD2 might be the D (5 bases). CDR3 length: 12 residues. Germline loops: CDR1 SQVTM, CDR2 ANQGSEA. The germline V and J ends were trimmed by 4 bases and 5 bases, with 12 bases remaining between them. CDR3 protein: CSVALGWDEQYF. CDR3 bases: TGCAGCGTTGCACTAGGGTGGGACGAGCAGTACTTC.

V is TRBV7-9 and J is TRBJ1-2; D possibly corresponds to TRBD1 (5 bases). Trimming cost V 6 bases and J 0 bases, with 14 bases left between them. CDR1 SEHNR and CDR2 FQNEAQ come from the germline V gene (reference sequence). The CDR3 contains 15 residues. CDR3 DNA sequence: TGTGCCAGCAGGGGTTGGGAGGGACCTAACTATGGCTACACCTTC. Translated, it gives CASRGWEGPNYGYTF.

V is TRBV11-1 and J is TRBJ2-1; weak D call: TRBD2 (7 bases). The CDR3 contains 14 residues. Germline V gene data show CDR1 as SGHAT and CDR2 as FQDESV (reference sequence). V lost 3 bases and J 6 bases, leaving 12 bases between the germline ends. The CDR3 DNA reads TGTGCCAGCAGCTTTGATAGGGGGGGCAATGAGCAGTTCTTC. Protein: CASSFDRGGNEQFF. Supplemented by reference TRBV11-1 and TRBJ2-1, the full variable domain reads EAEVAQSPRYKITEKSQAVAFWCDPISGHATLYWYRQILGQGPELLVQFQDESVVDDSQLPKDRFSAERLKGVDSTLKIQPAELGDSAMYLCASSFDRGGNEQFFGPGTRLTVL.

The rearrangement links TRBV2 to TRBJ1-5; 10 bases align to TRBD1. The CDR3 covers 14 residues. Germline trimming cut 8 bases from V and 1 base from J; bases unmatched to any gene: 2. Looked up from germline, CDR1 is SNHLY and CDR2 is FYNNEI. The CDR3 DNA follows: TGTGCCAGCTGGGGACAGGGGAGCAATCAGCCCCAGCATTTT. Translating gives CASWGQGSNQPQHF.

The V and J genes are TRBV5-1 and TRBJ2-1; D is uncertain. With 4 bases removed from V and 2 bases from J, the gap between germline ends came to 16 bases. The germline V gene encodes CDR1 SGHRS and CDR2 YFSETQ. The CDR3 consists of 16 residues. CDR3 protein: CASSASVRSTYNEQFF. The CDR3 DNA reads TGCGCCAGCAGCGCCTCGGTGCGGTCAACCTACAATGAGCAGTTCTTC.

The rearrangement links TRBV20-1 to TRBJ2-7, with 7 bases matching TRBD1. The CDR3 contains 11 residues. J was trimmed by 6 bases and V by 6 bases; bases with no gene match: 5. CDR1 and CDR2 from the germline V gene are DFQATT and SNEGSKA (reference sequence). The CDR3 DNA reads TGCAGTGCCGGGACAGCTCGCGAGCAGTACTTC. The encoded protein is CSAGTAREQYF.

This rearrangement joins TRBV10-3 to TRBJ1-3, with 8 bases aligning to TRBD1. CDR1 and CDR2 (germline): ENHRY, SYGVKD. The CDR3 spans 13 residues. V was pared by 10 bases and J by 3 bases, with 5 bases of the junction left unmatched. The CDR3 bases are TGTGCCACAGACAGGGGTGATGGAAACACCATATATTTT. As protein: CATDRGDGNTIYF.

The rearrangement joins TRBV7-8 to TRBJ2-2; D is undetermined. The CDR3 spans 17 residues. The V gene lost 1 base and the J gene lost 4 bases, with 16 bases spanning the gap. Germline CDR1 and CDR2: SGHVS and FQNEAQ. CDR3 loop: CASSLGGSLRATGELFF. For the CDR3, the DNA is TGTGCCAGCAGCTTAGGTGGTAGTCTGCGCGCCACCGGGGAGCTGTTTTTT.

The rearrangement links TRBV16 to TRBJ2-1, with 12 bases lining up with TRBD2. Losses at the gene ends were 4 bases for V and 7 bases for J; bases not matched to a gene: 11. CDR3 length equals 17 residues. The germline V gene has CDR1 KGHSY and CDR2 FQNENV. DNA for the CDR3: TGTGCCAGCAGCCCCCATCTAGCGGGAGGGCAATTAAATGAGCAGTTCTTC. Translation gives CASSPHLAGGQLNEQFF.

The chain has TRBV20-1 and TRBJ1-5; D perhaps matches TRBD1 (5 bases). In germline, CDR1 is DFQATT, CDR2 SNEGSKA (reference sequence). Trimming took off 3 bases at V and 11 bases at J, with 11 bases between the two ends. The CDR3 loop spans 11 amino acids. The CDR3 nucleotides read TGCAGTGCTAGGGGGGGGATGTCCCAGCATTTT. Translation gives CSARGGMSQHF.

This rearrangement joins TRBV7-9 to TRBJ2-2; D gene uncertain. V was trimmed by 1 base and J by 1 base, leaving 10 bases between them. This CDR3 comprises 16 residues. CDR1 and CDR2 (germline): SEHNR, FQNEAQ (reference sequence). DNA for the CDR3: TGTGCCAGCAGCTTAGGCGCTAATCTGAACACCGGGGAGCTGTTTTTT. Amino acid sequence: CASSLGANLNTGELFF. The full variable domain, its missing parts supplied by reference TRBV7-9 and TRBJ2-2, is DTGVSQNPRHKITKRGQNVTFRCDPISEHNRLYWYRQTLGQGPEFLTYFQNEAQLEKSRLLSDRFSAERPKGSFSTLEIQRTEQGDSAMYLCASSLGANLNTGELFFGEGSRLTVL.

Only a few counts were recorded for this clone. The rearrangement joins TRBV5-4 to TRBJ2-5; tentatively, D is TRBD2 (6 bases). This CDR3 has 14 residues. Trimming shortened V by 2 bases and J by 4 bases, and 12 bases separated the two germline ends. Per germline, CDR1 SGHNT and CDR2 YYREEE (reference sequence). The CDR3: CASSLPGTRETQYF. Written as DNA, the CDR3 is TGTGCCAGCAGCTTACCCGGGACTCGAGAGACCCAGTACTTC. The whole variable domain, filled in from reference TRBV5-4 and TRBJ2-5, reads ETGVTQSPTHLIKTRGQQVTLRCSSQSGHNTVSWYQQALGQGPQFIFQYYREEENGRGNFPPRFSGLQFPNYSSELNVNALELDDSALYLCASSLPGTRETQYFGPGTRLLVL.

In DNA, the CDR3 is TGTGCCAGTACCAGCACAGTTGGAAACACCATATATTTT. Protein: CASTSTVGNTIYF. The chain employs TRBV19 and TRBJ1-3; the D is unclear. Trimming cost V 7 bases and J 3 bases, with 10 bases left between them. The CDR3 covers 13 residues. Germline V gene lookup returns CDR1 LNHDA and CDR2 SQIVND (reference sequence).

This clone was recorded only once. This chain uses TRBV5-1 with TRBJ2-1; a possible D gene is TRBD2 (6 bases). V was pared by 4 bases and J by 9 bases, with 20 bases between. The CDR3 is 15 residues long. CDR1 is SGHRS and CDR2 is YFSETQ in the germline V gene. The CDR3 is CASSPTPRLDREQFF. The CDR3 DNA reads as TGCGCCAGCAGCCCGACCCCTCGACTAGACCGTGAGCAGTTCTTC.

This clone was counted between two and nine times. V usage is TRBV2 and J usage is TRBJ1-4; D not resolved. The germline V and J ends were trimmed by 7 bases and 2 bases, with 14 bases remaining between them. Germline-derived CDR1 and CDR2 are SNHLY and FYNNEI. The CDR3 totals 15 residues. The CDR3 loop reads CASTRGGVTNEKLFF. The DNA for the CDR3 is TGTGCCAGCACACGCGGCGGGGTCACTAATGAAAAACTGTTTTTT. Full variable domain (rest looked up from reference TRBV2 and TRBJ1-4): EPEVTQTPSHQVTQMGQEVILRCVPISNHLYFYWYRQILGQKVEFLVSFYNNEISEKSEIFDDQFSVERPDGSNFTLKIRSTKLEDSAMYFCASTRGGVTNEKLFFGSGTQLSVL.

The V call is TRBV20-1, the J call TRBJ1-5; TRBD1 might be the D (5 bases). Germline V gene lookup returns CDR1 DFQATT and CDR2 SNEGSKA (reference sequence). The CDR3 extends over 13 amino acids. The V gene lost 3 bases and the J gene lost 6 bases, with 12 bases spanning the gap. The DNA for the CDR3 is TGCAGTGCTAGTTATAGGGGAGGTCAGCCCCAGCATTTT. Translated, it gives CSASYRGGQPQHF.

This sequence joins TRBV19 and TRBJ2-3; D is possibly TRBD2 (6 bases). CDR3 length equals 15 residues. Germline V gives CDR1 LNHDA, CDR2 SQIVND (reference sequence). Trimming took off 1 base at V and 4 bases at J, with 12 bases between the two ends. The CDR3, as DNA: TGTGCCAGTAGTATAGGGGGGGAGAGAGCAGATACGCAGTATTTT. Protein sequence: CASSIGGERADTQYF.

The DNA of the CDR3 is TGTGCCAGCAGTACGGACAGAGTGAACACTGAAGCTTTCTTT. This sequence encodes CASSTDRVNTEAFF. The chain employs TRBV2 and TRBJ1-1; D possibly corresponds to TRBD1 (6 bases). The CDR3 sequence is 14 residues long. The germline V gene encodes CDR1 SNHLY and CDR2 FYNNEI. V was clipped by 5 bases and J by 0 bases, with 10 bases between them.

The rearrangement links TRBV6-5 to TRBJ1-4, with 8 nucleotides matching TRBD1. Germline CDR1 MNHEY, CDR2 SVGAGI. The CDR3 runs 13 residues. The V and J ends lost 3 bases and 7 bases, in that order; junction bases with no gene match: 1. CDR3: CASSYDRGEKLFF. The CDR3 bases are TGTGCCAGCAGTTATGACAGGGGTGAAAAACTGTTTTTT.

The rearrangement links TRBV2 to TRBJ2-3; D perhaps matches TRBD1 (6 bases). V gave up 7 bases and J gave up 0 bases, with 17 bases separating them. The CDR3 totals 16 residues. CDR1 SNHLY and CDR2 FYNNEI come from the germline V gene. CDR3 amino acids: CASTPWGLSSTDTQYF. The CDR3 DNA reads TGTGCCAGCACCCCCTGGGGGCTATCCAGCACAGATACGCAGTATTTT.

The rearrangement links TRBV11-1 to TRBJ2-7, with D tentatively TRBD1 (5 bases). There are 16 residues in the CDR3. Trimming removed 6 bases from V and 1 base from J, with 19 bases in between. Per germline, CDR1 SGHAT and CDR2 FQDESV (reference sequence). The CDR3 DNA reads TGTGCCAGCAGTCCACTTGGGCAGGGTGAATCCTACGAGCAGTACTTC. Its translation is CASSPLGQGESYEQYF.

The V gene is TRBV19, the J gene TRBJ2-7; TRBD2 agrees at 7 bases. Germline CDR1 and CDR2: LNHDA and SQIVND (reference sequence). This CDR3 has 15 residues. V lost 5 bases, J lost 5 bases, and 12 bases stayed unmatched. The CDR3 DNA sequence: TGTGCCAGTAGTGGGGGTGCAGGGAGGGCGGACGAGCAGTACTTC. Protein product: CASSGGAGRADEQYF.

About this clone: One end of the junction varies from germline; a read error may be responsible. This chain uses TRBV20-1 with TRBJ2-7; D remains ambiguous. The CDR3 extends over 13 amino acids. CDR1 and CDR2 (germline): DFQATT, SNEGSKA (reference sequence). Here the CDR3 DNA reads TGCAGTGCGAGTCGAAGACACTCCCACGAGCAGTACTTC. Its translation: CSASRRHSHEQYF.

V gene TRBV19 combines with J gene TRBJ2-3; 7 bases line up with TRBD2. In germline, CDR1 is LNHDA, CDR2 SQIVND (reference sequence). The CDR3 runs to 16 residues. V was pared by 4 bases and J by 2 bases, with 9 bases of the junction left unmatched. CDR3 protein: CASSTRDYDSTDTQYF. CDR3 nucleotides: TGTGCCAGTAGTACCCGGGACTACGATTCCACAGATACGCAGTATTTT.

For the CDR3, the DNA is TGTGCCAGCAGTCGGGACAGGGAGGGTGGCTACACCTTC. Protein product: CASSRDREGGYTF. The chain joins TRBV2 to TRBJ1-2; TRBD1 matches at 9 bases. Germline trimming cut 5 bases from V and 7 bases from J; bases unmatched to any gene: 5. CDR1 and CDR2 from the germline V gene are SNHLY and FYNNEI. This CDR3 spans 13 amino acids. The full variable domain, with the rest looked up from reference TRBV2 and TRBJ1-2, is EPEVTQTPSHQVTQMGQEVILRCVPISNHLYFYWYRQILGQKVEFLVSFYNNEISEKSEIFDDQFSVERPDGSNFTLKIRSTKLEDSAMYFCASSRDREGGYTFGSGTRLTVV.

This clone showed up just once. CDR3 sequence reads: CASSFGAAPYNEQFF. The DNA for the CDR3 is TGTGCCAGCAGCTTTGGCGCGGCCCCTTACAATGAGCAGTTCTTC. The genes are TRBV7-2 and TRBJ2-1; D is undetermined. CDR3 length: 15 amino acids. The germline V gene has CDR1 SGHTA and CDR2 FQGNSA. Deletions cut 3 bases from V and 4 bases from J, with 13 bases between.

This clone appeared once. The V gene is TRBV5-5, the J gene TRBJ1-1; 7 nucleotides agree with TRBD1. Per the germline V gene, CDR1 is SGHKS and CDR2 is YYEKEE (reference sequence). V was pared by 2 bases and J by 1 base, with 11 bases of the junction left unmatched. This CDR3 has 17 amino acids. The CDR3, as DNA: TGTGCCAGCAGCTTTAGGTCGGTAGGGGGCAGGAACACTGAAGCTTTCTTT. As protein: CASSFRSVGGRNTEAFF.